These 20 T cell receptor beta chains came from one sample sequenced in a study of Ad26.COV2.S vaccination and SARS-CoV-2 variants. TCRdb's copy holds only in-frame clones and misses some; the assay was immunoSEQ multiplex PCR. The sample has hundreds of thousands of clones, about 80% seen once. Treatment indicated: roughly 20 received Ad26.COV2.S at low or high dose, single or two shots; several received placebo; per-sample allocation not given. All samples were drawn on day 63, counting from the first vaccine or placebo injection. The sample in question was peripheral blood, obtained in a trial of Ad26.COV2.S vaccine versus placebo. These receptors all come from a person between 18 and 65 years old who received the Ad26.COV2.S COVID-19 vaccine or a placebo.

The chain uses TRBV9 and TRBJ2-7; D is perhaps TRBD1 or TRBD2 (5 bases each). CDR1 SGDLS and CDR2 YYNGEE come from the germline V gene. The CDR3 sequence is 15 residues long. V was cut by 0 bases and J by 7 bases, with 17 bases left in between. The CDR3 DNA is TGTGCCAGCAGCGTAGAGGGACGGACCCTAGAGGAGCAGTACTTC. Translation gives CASSVEGRTLEEQYF.

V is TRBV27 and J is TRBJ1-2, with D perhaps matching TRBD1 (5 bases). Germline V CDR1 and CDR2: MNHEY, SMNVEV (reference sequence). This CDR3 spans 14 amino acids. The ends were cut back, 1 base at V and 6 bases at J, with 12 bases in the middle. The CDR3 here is CASSLWAGSHGYTF. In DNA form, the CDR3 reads TGTGCCAGCAGTTTATGGGCAGGGTCCCATGGCTACACCTTC.

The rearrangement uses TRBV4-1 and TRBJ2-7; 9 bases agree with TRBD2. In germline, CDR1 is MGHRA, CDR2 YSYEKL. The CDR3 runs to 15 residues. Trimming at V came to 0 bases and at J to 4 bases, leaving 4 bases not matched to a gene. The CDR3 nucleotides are TGCGCCAGCAGCCAAGATACTAGCGGGTTTTACGAGCAGTACTTC. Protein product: CASSQDTSGFYEQYF.

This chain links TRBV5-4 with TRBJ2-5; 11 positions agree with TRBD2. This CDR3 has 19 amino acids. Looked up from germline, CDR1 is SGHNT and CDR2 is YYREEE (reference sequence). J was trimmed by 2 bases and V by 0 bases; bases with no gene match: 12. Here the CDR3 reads CASSLVGASGGPIQETQYF. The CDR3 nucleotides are TGTGCCAGCAGCTTGGTCGGGGCTAGCGGGGGGCCTATACAAGAGACCCAGTACTTC.

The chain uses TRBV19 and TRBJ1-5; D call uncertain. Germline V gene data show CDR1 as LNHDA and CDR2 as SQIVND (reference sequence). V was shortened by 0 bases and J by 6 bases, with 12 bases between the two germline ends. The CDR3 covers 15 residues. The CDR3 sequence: CASSIDQGWGQPQHF. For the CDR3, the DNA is TGTGCCAGTAGTATAGATCAAGGTTGGGGTCAGCCCCAGCATTTT.

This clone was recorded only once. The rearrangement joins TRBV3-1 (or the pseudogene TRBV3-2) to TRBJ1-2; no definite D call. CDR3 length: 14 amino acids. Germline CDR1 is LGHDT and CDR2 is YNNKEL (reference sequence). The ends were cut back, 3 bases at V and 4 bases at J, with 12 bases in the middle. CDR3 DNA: TGTGCCAGCAGCCACATCGACACCGCCTATGGCTACACCTTC. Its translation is CASSHIDTAYGYTF.

In DNA form, the CDR3 reads TGTGCCAGCAGCGCCCTAGCACCAACCTACGAGCAGTACTTC. Translating gives CASSALAPTYEQYF. The chain has TRBV11-2 and TRBJ2-7; TRBD2 is a possible D gene (5 bases). This CDR3 has 14 amino acids. Looked up from germline, CDR1 is SGHAT and CDR2 is FQNNGV. Trimming shortened V by 5 bases and J by 2 bases, and 13 bases separated the two germline ends.

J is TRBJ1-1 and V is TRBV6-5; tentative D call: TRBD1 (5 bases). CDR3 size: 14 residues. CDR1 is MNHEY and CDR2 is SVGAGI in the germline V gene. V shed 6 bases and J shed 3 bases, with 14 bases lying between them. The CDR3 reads CASRQGDGYTEAFF. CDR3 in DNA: TGTGCCAGCAGGCAGGGCGATGGGTACACTGAAGCTTTCTTT.

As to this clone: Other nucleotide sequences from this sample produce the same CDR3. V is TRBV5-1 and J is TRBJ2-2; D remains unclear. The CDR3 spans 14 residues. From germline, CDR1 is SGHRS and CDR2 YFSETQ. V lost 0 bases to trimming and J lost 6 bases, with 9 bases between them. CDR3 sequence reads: CASSLVAGSGELFF. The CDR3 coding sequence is TGCGCCAGCAGCTTGGTTGCTGGGTCCGGGGAGCTGTTTTTT.

CDR3 in amino acids: CASSSTGDFPEAFF. In DNA, the CDR3 is TGTGCCAGCAGTTCGACAGGGGATTTTCCTGAAGCTTTCTTT. The V and J genes are TRBV28 and TRBJ1-1; the match to TRBD1 covers 8 bases. The CDR3 is 14 amino acids. Germline V lookup: CDR1 MDHEN, CDR2 SYDVKM. With 4 bases clipped from V and 6 bases from J, the junction kept 7 bases outside the gene matches.

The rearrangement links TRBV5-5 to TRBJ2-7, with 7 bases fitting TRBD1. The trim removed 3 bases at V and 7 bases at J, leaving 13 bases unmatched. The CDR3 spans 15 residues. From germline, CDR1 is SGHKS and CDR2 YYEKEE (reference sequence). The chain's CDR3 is CASSSQDRSHREQYF. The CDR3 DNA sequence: TGTGCCAGCAGCTCCCAGGACAGGAGTCATCGGGAGCAGTACTTC.

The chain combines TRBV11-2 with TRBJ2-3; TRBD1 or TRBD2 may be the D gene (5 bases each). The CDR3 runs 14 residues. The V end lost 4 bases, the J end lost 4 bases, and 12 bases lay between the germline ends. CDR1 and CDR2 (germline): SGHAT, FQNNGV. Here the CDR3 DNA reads TGTGCCAGCAGCTCGGGATTAGGGGCAGATACGCAGTATTTT. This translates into CASSSGLGADTQYF.

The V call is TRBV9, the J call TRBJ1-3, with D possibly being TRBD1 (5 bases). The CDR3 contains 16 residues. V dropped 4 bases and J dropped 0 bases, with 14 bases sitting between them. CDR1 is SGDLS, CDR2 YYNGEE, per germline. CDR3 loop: CASSPEGGGSGNTIYF. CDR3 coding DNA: TGTGCCAGCAGCCCGGAGGGTGGGGGCTCTGGAAACACCATATATTTT.

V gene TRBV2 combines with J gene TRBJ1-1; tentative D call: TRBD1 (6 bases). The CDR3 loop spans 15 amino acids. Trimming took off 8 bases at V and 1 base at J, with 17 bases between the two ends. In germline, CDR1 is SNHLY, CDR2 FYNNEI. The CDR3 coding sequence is TGTGCCAGCTCCCCTCGGGGGCAGGGGAACACTGAAGCTTTCTTT. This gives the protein CASSPRGQGNTEAFF. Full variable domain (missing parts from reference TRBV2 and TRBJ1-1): EPEVTQTPSHQVTQMGQEVILRCVPISNHLYFYWYRQILGQKVEFLVSFYNNEISEKSEIFDDQFSVERPDGSNFTLKIRSTKLEDSAMYFCASSPRGQGNTEAFFGQGTRLTVV.

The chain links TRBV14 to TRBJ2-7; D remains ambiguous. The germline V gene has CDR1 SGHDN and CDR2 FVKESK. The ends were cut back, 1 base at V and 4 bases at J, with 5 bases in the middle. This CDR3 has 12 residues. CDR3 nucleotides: TGTGCCAGCAGCCAAGGCTTGTACGAGCAGTACTTC. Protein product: CASSQGLYEQYF. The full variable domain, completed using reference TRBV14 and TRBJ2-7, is EAGVTQFPSHSVIEKGQTVTLRCDPISGHDNLYWYRRVMGKEIKFLLHFVKESKQDESGMPNNRFLAERTGGTYSTLKVQPAELEDSGVYFCASSQGLYEQYFGPGTRLTVT.

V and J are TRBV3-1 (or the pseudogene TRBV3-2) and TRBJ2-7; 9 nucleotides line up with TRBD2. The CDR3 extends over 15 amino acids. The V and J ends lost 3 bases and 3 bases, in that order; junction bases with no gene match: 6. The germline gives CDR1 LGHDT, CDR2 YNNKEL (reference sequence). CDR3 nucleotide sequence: TGTGCCAGCAGCCAGAGTAGCGGGAGAGGCTACGAGCAGTACTTC. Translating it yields CASSQSSGRGYEQYF.

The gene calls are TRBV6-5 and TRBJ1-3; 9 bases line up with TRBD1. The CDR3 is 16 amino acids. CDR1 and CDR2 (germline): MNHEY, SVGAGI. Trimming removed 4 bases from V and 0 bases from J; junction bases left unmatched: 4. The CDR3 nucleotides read TGTGCCAGCAGTTTAGCACAGGGGGCCTCTGGAAACACCATATATTTT. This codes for CASSLAQGASGNTIYF.

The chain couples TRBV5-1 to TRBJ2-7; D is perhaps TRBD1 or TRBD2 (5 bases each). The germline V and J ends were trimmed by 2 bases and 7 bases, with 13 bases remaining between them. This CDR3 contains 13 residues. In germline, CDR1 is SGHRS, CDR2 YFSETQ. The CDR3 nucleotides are TGCGCCAGCAGCTTCGGGACGGCCCTGGAGCAGTACTTC. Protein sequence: CASSFGTALEQYF.

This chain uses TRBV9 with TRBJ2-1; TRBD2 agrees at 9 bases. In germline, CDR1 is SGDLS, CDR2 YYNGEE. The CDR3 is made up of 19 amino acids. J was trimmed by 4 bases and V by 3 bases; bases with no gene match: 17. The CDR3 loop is CASSGDMERGARIYNEQFF. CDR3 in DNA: TGTGCCAGCAGCGGAGACATGGAGCGGGGGGCGAGGATTTACAATGAGCAGTTCTTC.

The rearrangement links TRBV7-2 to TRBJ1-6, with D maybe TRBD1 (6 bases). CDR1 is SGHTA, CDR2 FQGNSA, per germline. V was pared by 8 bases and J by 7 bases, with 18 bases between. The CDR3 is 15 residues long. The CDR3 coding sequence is TGTGCCAGCGGCCTACAGGGACTTGGGAATTCACCCCTCCACTTT. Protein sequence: CASGLQGLGNSPLHF.